A single sample is the source of the 19 T cell receptor beta chains below, sequenced in a study of T-cell memory formation after mild COVID-19. TCRdb itself ran the 5' RACE reads through MiXCR, one entry per CDR3 protein. The sample carries roughly 130,000 distinct CDR3 sequences, 17% recorded once. Sequenced: PBMCs or a T cell subset sorted from them (not recorded which). Source of these receptors: a man younger than 35 who had mild COVID-19 (a few samples of this study predate the infection). Cell type and time point are not known.

This clonotype was observed a few times. This chain uses TRBV5-1 with TRBJ2-3; 8 positions agree with TRBD2. Trimming removed 4 bases from V and 2 bases from J; junction bases left unmatched: 9. CDR3 length: 16 residues. The germline V gene encodes CDR1 SGHRS and CDR2 YFSETQ. CDR3 loop: CASSLGVAGSTDTQYF. CDR3 nucleotide sequence: TGCGCCAGCAGCCTCGGGGTAGCGGGGTCCACAGATACGCAGTATTTT. The whole variable domain, remainder taken from reference TRBV5-1 and TRBJ2-3, is KAGVTQTPRYLIKTRGQQVTLSCSPISGHRSVSWYQQTPGQGLQFLFEYFSETQRNKGNFPGRFSGRQFSNSRSEMNVSTLELGDSALYLCASSLGVAGSTDTQYFGPGTRLTVL.

This sequence joins TRBV12-3 or TRBV12-4 and TRBJ1-1; maybe TRBD1 (6 bases). CDR3 length equals 14 residues. V lost 3 bases and J 5 bases, leaving 13 bases between the germline ends. The CDR3 nucleotides read TGTGCCAGCAGTTTGAGGGGGAGAAAAACTGAAGCTTTCTTT. This codes for CASSLRGRKTEAFF.

This clonotype has at least ten counts. The chain carries TRBV12-3 or TRBV12-4 and TRBJ2-2; tentative D call: TRBD2 (5 bases). The CDR3 is 14 amino acids. The ends were cut back, 3 bases at V and 6 bases at J, with 11 bases in the middle. CDR3 loop: CASSFEGSAGELFF. The CDR3 DNA follows: TGTGCCAGCAGTTTCGAGGGAAGCGCCGGGGAGCTGTTTTTT.

V usage is TRBV4-1 and J usage is TRBJ2-3, with TRBD1 matching over 9 bases. Germline V gene data show CDR1 as MGHRA and CDR2 as YSYEKL. V shed 4 bases, J shed 8 bases, and the junction held 13 bases outside the gene matches. The CDR3 is 16 amino acids. CDR3 DNA sequence: TGCGCCAGCAGCCCCGGACAGGGGATTAATCTTGGTACGCAGTATTTT. This encodes CASSPGQGINLGTQYF.

This clonotype came up once. The V gene is TRBV4-2, the J gene TRBJ1-4; D uncertain. Germline assignment: CDR1 LGHNA and CDR2 YNFKEQ. The CDR3 covers 15 residues. Deletions cut 0 bases from V and 1 base from J, with 6 bases between. CDR3 bases: TGTGCCAGCAGCCAAGATCTGGGAACTAATGAAAAACTGTTTTTT. It is translated as CASSQDLGTNEKLFF.

This rearrangement joins TRBV13 to TRBJ2-1, with no clear D. Trimming removed 6 bases at V and 5 bases at J, with 5 bases between. The germline gives CDR1 PRHDT, CDR2 FYEKMQ (reference sequence). The CDR3 spans 11 residues. CDR3 nucleotides: TGTGCCAGCAGGATGAACAATGAGCAGTTCTTC. As protein: CASRMNNEQFF. Full variable domain (remainder filled in from reference TRBV13 and TRBJ2-1): AAGVIQSPRHLIKEKRETATLKCYPIPRHDTVYWYQQGPGQDPQFLISFYEKMQSDKGSIPDRFSAQQFSDYHSELNMSSLELGDSALYFCASRMNNEQFFGPGTRLTVL.

This rearrangement joins TRBV28 to TRBJ2-1; 14 nucleotides line up with TRBD2. The V gene's germline CDR1 is MDHEN and CDR2 SYDVKM. CDR3 length equals 21 residues. J lost 3 bases, V lost 5 bases, and 18 bases had no gene match. CDR3 loop: CASSPLKRTSGGFNGYNEQFF. CDR3 nucleotides: TGTGCCAGCAGTCCACTAAAAAGGACTAGCGGGGGGTTTAACGGCTACAATGAGCAGTTCTTC. Looking up the rest from reference TRBV28 and TRBJ2-1 gives the full variable domain: DVKVTQSSRYLVKRTGEKVFLECVQDMDHENMFWYRQDPGLGLRLIYFSYDVKMKEKGDIPEGYSVSREKKERFSLILESASTNQTSMYLCASSPLKRTSGGFNGYNEQFFGPGTRLTVL.

This clonotype has a count of ten or more. The rearrangement joins TRBV7-2 to TRBJ2-5, with unresolved D. The CDR3 is 14 amino acids. V lost 3 bases to trimming and J lost 5 bases, with 13 bases between them. In germline, CDR1 is SGHTA, CDR2 FQGNSA. CDR3 sequence: CASSFSPVGETQYF. DNA of the CDR3: TGTGCCAGCAGCTTTAGCCCGGTGGGGGAGACCCAGTACTTC.

CDR3 in DNA: TGTGCCATCAGTGAGTCCCGGGGAGACTACGAGCAGTACTTC. Its protein product is CAISESRGDYEQYF. V gene TRBV10-3 combines with J gene TRBJ2-7; weak D call: TRBD2 (5 bases). CDR3 length equals 14 residues. The V end lost 0 bases, the J end lost 3 bases, and 9 bases lay between the germline ends. The germline V gene has CDR1 ENHRY and CDR2 SYGVKD.

This clonotype has more than one count but fewer than ten. The V gene is TRBV5-1, the J gene TRBJ2-3, with D possibly being TRBD1 (5 bases). This CDR3 comprises 15 residues. Looked up from germline, CDR1 is SGHRS and CDR2 is YFSETQ. V lost 0 bases and J 2 bases, leaving 10 bases between the germline ends. Written as DNA, the CDR3 is TGCGCCAGCAGCTTGGAAGACAGACCCACAGATACGCAGTATTTT. It specifies CASSLEDRPTDTQYF.

This chain connects TRBV20-1 to TRBJ2-3, with TRBD2 matching over 7 bases. The CDR3 is 16 residues long. Germline values: CDR1 DFQATT, CDR2 SNEGSKA (reference sequence). V was pared by 3 bases and J by 1 base, with 10 bases of the junction left unmatched. The DNA for the CDR3 is TGCAGTGCTAGTGATGCAGGGAGGGACGGCACAGATACGCAGTATTTT. This gives the protein CSASDAGRDGTDTQYF.

The V and J genes are TRBV12-3 or TRBV12-4 and TRBJ1-2; D is unresolved. The CDR3 loop spans 15 amino acids. V lost 3 bases to trimming and J lost 4 bases, with 15 bases between them. DNA of the CDR3: TGTGCCAGCAGTTTGTGGTCCGGGAATATCTATGGCTACACCTTC. As protein: CASSLWSGNIYGYTF.

The rearrangement joins TRBV21-1 to TRBJ1-6. TRBV21-1 is deemed a pseudogene. CDR3 length: 17 residues. The CDR3 sequence is CASSIPDRSSYNSPLHF. In DNA, the CDR3 is TGTGCCAGCAGCATCCCCGACAGAAGCTCCTATAATTCACCCCTCCACTTT.

This clonotype was picked up a small number of times. CDR3 coding DNA: TGTGCCATCAGTGGAAGGGGGGACGGTTGGGAGCAGTACTTC. Translating gives CAISGRGDGWEQYF. The chain recombines TRBV10-3 with TRBJ2-7; possibly TRBD1 or TRBD2 for D (6 bases each). Germline V gives CDR1 ENHRY, CDR2 SYGVKD. Trimming stripped 4 bases from V and 7 bases from J, with 17 bases between. The CDR3 extends over 14 amino acids.

This clonotype was seen only a few times. The chain joins TRBV7-7 to TRBJ2-7; TRBD1 matches at 8 bases. Germline lookup yields CDR1 SSHAT and CDR2 FNYEAQ (reference sequence). This CDR3 has 15 amino acids. J was trimmed by 3 bases and V by 5 bases; bases with no gene match: 9. CDR3 region: CASSAPGQVFYEQYF. The CDR3 DNA follows: TGTGCCAGCAGCGCACCGGGACAGGTATTCTACGAGCAGTACTTC.

This clonotype was observed a few times. The rearrangement uses TRBV2 and TRBJ2-7; D possibly corresponds to TRBD2 (5 bases). In germline, CDR1 is SNHLY, CDR2 FYNNEI. This CDR3 contains 12 residues. The V end was cut by 6 bases, the J end by 3 bases, with 9 bases between. For the CDR3, the DNA is TGTGCCAGCAGGGGGAGCGGCTACGAGCAGTACTTC. This encodes CASRGSGYEQYF.

In this sample, this clonotype turned up many times. This rearrangement joins TRBV28 to TRBJ2-1, with TRBD1 as a possible D gene (6 bases). The CDR3 is 15 residues long. V dropped 5 bases and J dropped 5 bases, with 16 bases sitting between them. Germline V gene data show CDR1 as MDHEN and CDR2 as SYDVKM. CDR3 DNA sequence: TGTGCCAGCAGTCCCAACCTGGCAGGGGACAATGAGCAGTTCTTC. This codes for CASSPNLAGDNEQFF.

This clonotype was seen more than once but under ten times. This chain connects TRBV5-1 to TRBJ2-7; D perhaps matches TRBD2 (6 bases). Germline V gives CDR1 SGHRS, CDR2 YFSETQ. The V and J ends lost 5 bases and 0 bases respectively, with 15 bases between them. The CDR3 spans 15 residues. The CDR3: CASSEIAGSSYEQYF. CDR3 in DNA: TGCGCCAGCAGTGAAATTGCGGGGAGCTCCTACGAGCAGTACTTC.

The chain has TRBV2 and TRBJ2-3; D is ambiguous. CDR1 and CDR2 from the germline V gene are SNHLY and FYNNEI. CDR3 length: 16 amino acids. V was shortened by 6 bases and J by 0 bases, with 16 bases between the two germline ends. DNA of the CDR3: TGTGCCAGCAGAGCCCAAACCGGGCCTAGCACAGATACGCAGTATTTT. Protein product: CASRAQTGPSTDTQYF.